This T cell receptor (beta chain) was found in a study of siplizumab effects on memory and regulatory T cells. Overall study results and limits: There was no confirmation of the suppressive function of proliferating Tregs from siplizumab cultures. Siplizumab significantly reduced alloreactive sequences traceable to unstimulated CD4+ memory cells. Roughly 75-95% of dividing CD4+ or CD8+ clones were without an attributable naive or memory phenotype.

For this clone: Antigen specificity is unknown.

Roughly 95,000 TCR templates per sample were assayed. Assay used: immunoSEQ multiplex PCR; TCRdb lists only in-frame clones, some missing. The table records tens of thousands of clones, approximately 93% of them present only once. This CDR3 spans 18 amino acids. Germline lookup yields CDR1 SGHDT and CDR2 YYEEEE. The ends lost 2 bases at V and 3 bases at J; junction bases unmatched: 12. The V call is TRBV5-6, the J call TRBJ2-2, with 8 bases aligning to TRBD1. The TCR sequence derives from a human donor in good health. Sequencing used CD8+ T cells sorted from blood. The CDR3: CASSFQTGASPDTGELFF. The CDR3 DNA is TGTGCCAGCAGCTTCCAGACAGGGGCTAGCCCAGACACCGGGGAGCTGTTTTTT.